This T cell receptor beta chain was observed in a study of blood T cell repertoires in COVID-19. Turning to the study itself: Whether acute or convalescent, the COVID-19 samples came from the United States, Italy and Spain. Nucleic acid was either cDNA or gDNA, and it came from T cells, B-cell-depleted T cells, or PBMCs.

There are 15 residues in the CDR3. The J segment lost 14 bases and the V segment lost 1 base, leaving 14 bases of the junction unmatched. The germline gives CDR1 SNHLY, CDR2 FYNNEI. Authors' analysis steps: Reference gene primer amplification gave nucleated cell count estimates. Assay used: immunoSEQ multiplex PCR; TCRdb lists only in-frame clones, some missing. V, J and clone size are taken as reported in that table, and D and trimming were inferred from the DNA itself. The repertoire includes about 81,000 clones, 91% of them detected once, and 1.9% sits in the top ten. This clonotype was sampled from a woman between 50 and 59 years old in a cohort sampled during active COVID-19. The V gene is TRBV2, the J gene TRBJ2-5; 9 bases line up with TRBD2. Sequenced: peripheral blood. As DNA, the CDR3 is TGTGCCAGCAGTGAAGGGGCGGGGGGGCCTACCCGACCTTACTTC. This encodes CASSEGAGGPTRPYF.